Below, 20 T cell receptor beta chains from the same sample are listed, as sequenced in a study of cytomegalovirus exposure and HLA in healthy donors. Primers included in the PCR were 60 Vbeta and 13 Jbeta primers. Method: immunoSEQ multiplex PCR; TCRdb's copy keeps in-frame clones and lacks some. Among over 95,000 clones, 82% were seen once, and the ten largest hold 2.5%. Sequencing was done on a sample of PBMCs. The receptors come from a woman under 30 in good health and CMV-seronegative.

The genes are TRBV5-6 and TRBJ1-5; 11 bases agree with TRBD1. CDR1 is SGHDT and CDR2 is YYEEEE in the germline V gene. V trimming: 0 bases; J trimming: 6 bases; junction bases outside the gene matches: 8. The CDR3 runs to 17 residues. The CDR3 coding sequence is TGTGCCAGCAGCTTGGCCGGGGGACAGGGGGAGTTTCAGCCCCAGCATTTT. Protein product: CASSLAGGQGEFQPQHF.

The rearrangement uses TRBV6-5 and TRBJ1-6; TRBD1 matches at 7 bases. The V gene's germline CDR1 is MNHEY and CDR2 SVGAGI. This CDR3 spans 15 amino acids. V trimming: 4 bases; J trimming: 7 bases; junction bases outside the gene matches: 7. The CDR3 here is CASSFRDSRNSPLHF. The CDR3 bases are TGTGCCAGCAGTTTCCGGGACAGTCGAAATTCACCCCTCCACTTT.

The chain links TRBV5-8 to TRBJ1-1, with 7 bases aligning to TRBD1. CDR3 length: 14 amino acids. Trimming removed 6 bases from V and 5 bases from J; junction bases left unmatched: 10. The germline CDR1 and CDR2 sequences are SGHTS and YDEGEE. Here the CDR3 reads CASIQGVVSTEAFF. CDR3 DNA sequence: TGTGCCAGCATCCAGGGGGTTGTGAGTACTGAAGCTTTCTTT.

The chain employs TRBV10-2 and TRBJ2-7, with a tentative D call TRBD1 (5 bases). This CDR3 contains 13 residues. Germline lookup yields CDR1 WSHSY and CDR2 SAAADI. V dropped 1 base and J dropped 4 bases, with 8 bases sitting between them. CDR3 amino acids: CASSELAGYEQYV. The CDR3 bases are TGCGCCAGCAGTGAGTTAGCAGGGTACGAGCAGTACGTC.

This clone was seen a few times. This sequence joins TRBV28 and TRBJ2-3, with D possibly being TRBD1 (5 bases). Per germline, CDR1 MDHEN and CDR2 SYDVKM. V was cut by 6 bases and J by 3 bases, with 7 bases left in between. CDR3 length: 12 amino acids. The CDR3 loop reads CASRTATDTQYF. CDR3 sequence (DNA): TGTGCCAGCAGGACAGCAACAGATACGCAGTATTTT.

The chain carries TRBV9 and TRBJ2-2; D is possibly TRBD1 (7 bases). V lost 4 bases to trimming and J lost 2 bases, with 15 bases between them. Germline V gene data show CDR1 as SGDLS and CDR2 as YYNGEE. This CDR3 is built from 16 residues. The chain's CDR3 is CASSMQGGGNTGELFF. DNA for the CDR3: TGTGCCAGCAGCATGCAGGGGGGAGGTAACACCGGGGAGCTGTTTTTT.

This rearrangement joins TRBV14 to TRBJ1-4, with D tentatively TRBD1 (5 bases). This CDR3 is built from 13 residues. Germline values: CDR1 SGHDN, CDR2 FVKESK. V was pared by 5 bases and J by 7 bases, with 11 bases between. The CDR3 loop reads CASSSGAVEKLFF. The CDR3 nucleotides read TGTGCCAGCAGCTCTGGGGCCGTTGAAAAACTGTTTTTT.

This clone appeared a single time. The V gene is TRBV6-6, the J gene TRBJ1-1; no reliable D call. V was pared by 0 bases and J by 6 bases, with 11 bases between. Germline assignment: CDR1 MNHNY and CDR2 SVGAGI (reference sequence). The CDR3 runs 14 residues. The chain's CDR3 is CASSYSIWESEAFF. The CDR3, as DNA: TGTGCCAGCAGTTACTCGATTTGGGAGTCTGAAGCTTTCTTT.

This chain uses TRBV19 with TRBJ1-4, with a weak D call TRBD1 (5 bases). The CDR3 loop spans 14 amino acids. Trimming stripped 6 bases from V and 4 bases from J, with 12 bases between. Germline assignment: CDR1 LNHDA and CDR2 SQIVND (reference sequence). This CDR3 is CASSEGLINEKLFF. The CDR3 region has the DNA TGTGCCAGTAGCGAGGGACTGATTAATGAAAAACTGTTTTTT.

This sequence joins TRBV10-3 and TRBJ1-1; D unresolved. This CDR3 comprises 15 residues. Germline loops: CDR1 ENHRY, CDR2 SYGVKD. Between the trimmed V and J ends, which lost 4 bases and 3 bases, there was a span of 15 bases. The CDR3 DNA reads as TGTGCCATCAGTGCCCGGGCCGAGGGTGACACTGAAGCTTTCTTT. It translates to CAISARAEGDTEAFF.

This chain connects TRBV18 to TRBJ1-1; D is undetermined. V dropped 0 bases and J dropped 8 bases, with 10 bases sitting between them. The CDR3 has 13 amino acids. Germline V gene data show CDR1 as KGHSH and CDR2 as LQKENI. CDR3 nucleotides: TGTGCCAGCTCACCACCTATTCGCGGGGAAGCTTTCTTT. Amino acid sequence: CASSPPIRGEAFF.

The rearrangement joins TRBV28 to TRBJ1-2, with 9 positions matching TRBD1. Per germline, CDR1 MDHEN and CDR2 SYDVKM. CDR3 length: 15 residues. Trimming at V came to 5 bases and at J to 3 bases, leaving 7 bases not matched to a gene. DNA of the CDR3: TGTGCCAGCAGTCTAACAGGGGGCTTCGACTATGGCTACACCTTC. Translating gives CASSLTGGFDYGYTF.

This sequence joins TRBV4-1 and TRBJ2-2; D gene ambiguous. Trimming removed 1 base at V and 3 bases at J, with 18 bases between. In germline, CDR1 is MGHRA, CDR2 YSYEKL. The CDR3 is 18 amino acids. The CDR3 DNA sequence: TGCGCCAGCAGCCAAGGAGTGGCGACAAAAGAATACACCGGGGAGCTGTTTTTT. It translates to CASSQGVATKEYTGELFF.

This chain uses TRBV7-9 with TRBJ1-2; D is undetermined. Trimming cost V 11 bases and J 3 bases, with 19 bases left between them. The V gene's germline CDR1 is SEHNR and CDR2 FQNEAQ (reference sequence). The CDR3 covers 14 residues. CDR3 protein: CAGGIALLDYGYTF. CDR3 nucleotide sequence: TGTGCCGGCGGGATCGCACTGCTCGACTATGGCTACACCTTC.

Only a few counts were recorded for this clone. The chain uses TRBV11-3 and TRBJ1-5; 9 nucleotides match TRBD1. CDR3 length: 15 residues. CDR1 and CDR2 (germline): SGHNT, YENEEA. V was pared by 7 bases and J by 9 bases, with 13 bases of the junction left unmatched. Here the CDR3 reads CASTTTGGELWPQHF. The CDR3 DNA reads as TGTGCCAGCACGACCACAGGGGGCGAGCTTTGGCCCCAGCATTTT.

The chain recombines TRBV27 with TRBJ2-3, with a tentative D call TRBD1 (5 bases). The V end was cut by 3 bases, the J end by 4 bases, with 11 bases between. The CDR3 extends over 14 amino acids. Germline CDR1 reads MNHEY; CDR2 reads SMNVEV (reference sequence). The CDR3: CASSFGQGPDTQYF. CDR3 bases: TGTGCCAGCAGTTTTGGCCAGGGCCCAGATACGCAGTATTTT.

This clone was counted only a few times. V is TRBV29-1 and J is TRBJ1-1; tentatively, D is TRBD1 (6 bases). CDR1 is SQVTM and CDR2 is ANQGSEA in the germline V gene. V was clipped by 0 bases and J by 5 bases, with 16 bases between them. CDR3 length: 15 amino acids. The CDR3 region is CSVEDQTGKRTEAFF. Written as DNA, the CDR3 is TGCAGCGTTGAAGATCAAACAGGGAAGAGGACTGAAGCTTTCTTT.

The V gene is TRBV6-4, the J gene TRBJ1-1; D gene ambiguous. Germline CDR1 and CDR2: MRHNA and SNTAGT. The ends were cut back, 6 bases at V and 0 bases at J, with 8 bases in the middle. The CDR3 spans 13 residues. CDR3 residues: CASSEGLNTEAFF. The CDR3, as DNA: TGTGCCAGCAGCGAGGGCTTGAACACTGAAGCTTTCTTT.

This clone occurred once. The genes are TRBV5-1 and TRBJ2-5; 9 positions match TRBD1. Germline lookup yields CDR1 SGHRS and CDR2 YFSETQ. The CDR3 loop spans 14 amino acids. J was trimmed by 5 bases and V by 4 bases; bases with no gene match: 6. DNA for the CDR3: TGCGCCAGCAGCGCCGGGACAGGGAGGGAGACCCAGTACTTC. Protein: CASSAGTGRETQYF.

V is TRBV7-2 and J is TRBJ1-5; the D gene is possibly TRBD1 (5 bases). CDR1 and CDR2 from the germline V gene are SGHTA and FQGNSA. The CDR3 loop spans 14 amino acids. The V and J ends lost 3 bases and 5 bases respectively, with 11 bases between them. DNA for the CDR3: TGTGCCAGCAGCTTGCGGAGGGGTTATCAGCCCCAGCATTTT. It yields the protein CASSLRRGYQPQHF.